This is a list of T cell receptor beta chains from one sample in a study of CD8 T cells in ankylosing spondylitis. TCRdb re-analysed the 5' RACE reads in MiXCR, keeping a single row per CDR3 protein. The data contain 150,000 to 200,000 distinct CDR3 sequences, roughly 18% of them singletons. The sample comprised blood, either unsorted or a sorted T cell fraction (not recorded which). The source of these receptors is a male donor with ankylosing spondylitis or in good health (not recorded which). The CDR3 runs from the conserved cysteine through the conserved F or W. A D gene is named only where the DNA matches it firmly. For some rows the clone size is stated as once, few or many, or as a class when expanded; others skip it.

clone size: NA; CDR3 length: 18; D gene: TRBD1; J gene: TRBJ2-5; V gene: TRBV20-1; CDR3 protein: CSARSDQRQGTSSGTQYF; CDR3 DNA: TGCAGTGCTAGGTCAGACCAGCGACAGGGGACTTCTTCGGGGACCCAGTACTTC
clone size: NA; CDR3 length: 14; D gene: NA; J gene: TRBJ1-1; V gene: TRBV6-5; CDR3 protein: CASSYRVAGTEAFF; CDR3 DNA: TGTGCCAGCAGTTACAGGGTGGCGGGCACTGAAGCTTTCTTT
clone size: NA; CDR3 length: 14; D gene: NA; J gene: TRBJ1-4; V gene: TRBV12-3/TRBV12-4; CDR3 protein: CASTEVGTNEKLFF; CDR3 DNA: TGTGCCAGCACGGAAGTTGGGACTAATGAAAAACTGTTTTTT
clone size: many; CDR3 length: 14; D gene: NA; J gene: TRBJ2-5; V gene: TRBV5-1; CDR3 protein: CASSPTLNRETQYF; CDR3 DNA: TGCGCCAGCAGCCCTACTCTTAACAGGGAGACCCAGTACTTC
clone size: few; CDR3 length: 15; D gene: TRBD1; J gene: TRBJ1-1; V gene: TRBV10-3; CDR3 protein: CAISLGTGGNTEAFF; CDR3 DNA: TGTGCCATCAGCCTCGGGACAGGGGGAAACACTGAAGCTTTCTTT
clone size: many; CDR3 length: 15; D gene: TRBD2; J gene: TRBJ2-7; V gene: TRBV20-1; CDR3 protein: CSATTILAYHYEQYF; CDR3 DNA: TGCAGTGCTACCACAATACTAGCGTACCACTACGAGCAGTACTTC
clone size: few; CDR3 length: 14; D gene: NA; J gene: TRBJ2-7; V gene: TRBV5-1; CDR3 protein: CASSGDGRNYEQYF; CDR3 DNA: TGCGCCAGCAGCGGGGACGGGCGAAACTACGAGCAGTACTTC
clone size: NA; CDR3 length: 16; D gene: TRBD2; J gene: TRBJ2-2; V gene: TRBV4-1; CDR3 protein: CASSPRLAGAIGELFF; CDR3 DNA: TGCGCCAGCAGCCCGCGACTAGCGGGAGCCATCGGGGAGCTGTTTTTT
clone size: NA; CDR3 length: 15; D gene: NA; J gene: TRBJ2-1; V gene: TRBV7-2; CDR3 protein: CASSSGPGSGNEQFF; CDR3 DNA: TGTGCCAGCAGCTCCGGTCCGGGGAGCGGTAATGAGCAGTTCTTC
clone size: NA; CDR3 length: 15; D gene: NA; J gene: TRBJ2-1; V gene: TRBV9; CDR3 protein: CASSAELVGGNEQFF; CDR3 DNA: TGTGCCAGCAGCGCAGAACTAGTTGGGGGCAATGAGCAGTTCTTC
clone size: many; CDR3 length: 16; D gene: NA; J gene: TRBJ2-7; V gene: TRBV2; CDR3 protein: CASSAAGYWSSYEQYF; CDR3 DNA: TGTGCCAGCAGTGCCGCAGGATACTGGAGCTCCTACGAGCAGTACTTC
clone size: NA; CDR3 length: 13; D gene: NA; J gene: TRBJ2-7; V gene: TRBV19; CDR3 protein: CASSVDSSYEQYF; CDR3 DNA: TGTGCCAGTAGCGTGGACAGCTCCTACGAGCAGTACTTC
clone size: NA; CDR3 length: 14; D gene: TRBD1; J gene: TRBJ2-1; V gene: TRBV29-1; CDR3 protein: CSVEADRGSNEQFF; CDR3 DNA: TGCAGCGTTGAAGCGGACAGGGGGTCGAATGAGCAGTTCTTC
clone size: NA; CDR3 length: 13; D gene: NA; J gene: TRBJ1-5; V gene: TRBV10-3; CDR3 protein: CAISYSPNQPQQF; CDR3 DNA: TGTGCCATCAGCTACAGTCCCAATCAGCCCCAGCAGTTT
clone size: few; CDR3 length: 15; D gene: TRBD2; J gene: TRBJ2-1; V gene: TRBV6-5; CDR3 protein: CASSLLAGGGNEQFF; CDR3 DNA: TGTGCCAGCAGTCTACTAGCGGGAGGGGGTAATGAGCAGTTCTTC
clone size: NA; CDR3 length: 11; D gene: NA; J gene: TRBJ2-3; V gene: TRBV7-2; CDR3 protein: CASTLGDTQYF; CDR3 DNA: TGTGCCAGCACCTTGGGGGATACGCAGTATTTT
clone size: many; CDR3 length: 12; D gene: NA; J gene: TRBJ2-1; V gene: TRBV12-3/TRBV12-4; CDR3 protein: CASSPESIEQFF; CDR3 DNA: TGTGCCAGCAGTCCCGAAAGTATTGAGCAGTTCTTC
clone size: many; CDR3 length: 13; D gene: NA; J gene: TRBJ2-7; V gene: TRBV12-3/TRBV12-4; CDR3 protein: CASSFGSSYEQYF; CDR3 DNA: TGCGCCAGCAGCTTTGGCAGCTCCTACGAGCAGTACTTC
clone size: many; CDR3 length: 15; D gene: NA; J gene: TRBJ2-4; V gene: TRBV20-1; CDR3 protein: CSARRGVFGKNIQYF; CDR3 DNA: TGCAGTGCTAGGAGAGGGGTCTTCGGCAAAAACATTCAGTACTTC
clone size: once; CDR3 length: 15; D gene: NA; J gene: TRBJ1-6; V gene: TRBV10-3; CDR3 protein: CAISETGSYDSPLHF; CDR3 DNA: TGTGCCATCAGTGAGACAGGCTCTTATGATTCACCCCTCCACTTT
clone size: many; CDR3 length: 16; D gene: TRBD1; J gene: TRBJ2-3; V gene: TRBV20-1; CDR3 protein: CSARDLDRGHTDTQYF; CDR3 DNA: TGCAGTGCTAGAGATCTAGACAGGGGGCACACAGATACGCAGTATTTT
clone size: NA; CDR3 length: 15; D gene: TRBD2; J gene: TRBJ2-1; V gene: TRBV12-3/TRBV12-4; CDR3 protein: CASSSLAGGPVEQFF; CDR3 DNA: TGTGCCAGCAGTTCCCTGGCGGGAGGGCCGGTTGAGCAGTTCTTC